These T cell receptor beta chains were read from a single sample in a study of shared clonotypes between healthy human individuals. Sequenced by immunoSEQ multiplex PCR; TCRdb stores in-frame clones only, minus some. The sample has over 2 million clones, around 95% seen once. The sequencing input was naive CD4+ T cells sorted from blood. These TCRs come from a man between 18 and 29 years old in good health. The CDR3 runs from the conserved cysteine through the conserved F or W. A D gene is named only where the DNA matches it firmly. Size is stated for part of the rows, as once, few or many counts, or as a class when the clone is expanded.

D: -; size: -; V: TRBV7-2; J: TRBJ2-5; CDR3: CASSLGAETRETQYF; DNA: TGTGCCAGCAGCTTAGGGGCCGAAACCCGAGAGACCCAGTACTTC
D: TRBD2; size: -; V: TRBV10-1; J: TRBJ2-3; CDR3: CASSESSGRVDTQYF; DNA: TGCGCCAGCAGTGAGTCAAGCGGGAGAGTAGATACGCAGTATTTT
D: -; size: -; V: TRBV2; J: TRBJ2-2; CDR3: CASSDRETGELFF; DNA: TGTGCCAGCAGTGACAGGGAAACCGGGGAGCTGTTTTTT
D: -; size: -; V: TRBV5-4; J: TRBJ1-1; CDR3: CASSSGLRTEAFF; DNA: TGTGCCAGCAGCTCGGGACTACGCACTGAAGCTTTCTTT
D: -; size: -; V: TRBV6-1; J: TRBJ2-3; CDR3: CASSTLTDTQYF; DNA: TGTGCCAGCAGTACCCTCACAGATACGCAGTATTTT
D: -; size: -; V: TRBV5-8; J: TRBJ2-2; CDR3: CASSRDFTGELFF; DNA: TGTGCCAGCAGCCGGGATTTCACCGGGGAGCTGTTTTTT
D: TRBD2; size: few; V: TRBV5-6; J: TRBJ2-7; CDR3: CASSPGLAGAYEQYF; DNA: TGTGCCAGCAGCCCCGGACTAGCGGGAGCCTACGAGCAGTACTTC
D: -; size: once; V: TRBV13; J: TRBJ1-3; CDR3: CASSFSVLRQGGNTIYF; DNA: TGTGCCAGCAGCTTTTCGGTGCTCCGGCAAGGAGGAAACACCATATATTTT
D: -; size: -; V: TRBV18; J: TRBJ2-6; CDR3: CASSPSGMGANVLTF; DNA: TGTGCCAGCTCTCCCTCCGGGATGGGGGCCAACGTCCTGACTTTC
D: -; size: -; V: TRBV30; J: TRBJ2-7; CDR3: CAWSVGGGYEQYF; DNA: TGTGCCTGGAGTGTCGGGGGCGGCTACGAGCAGTACTTC
D: TRBD1; size: -; V: TRBV6-5; J: TRBJ1-2; CDR3: CASSYSTPDRSYGYTF; DNA: TGTGCCAGCAGTTACTCGACCCCGGACAGGAGCTATGGCTACACCTTC
D: -; size: -; V: TRBV5-5; J: TRBJ2-3; CDR3: CASSLFLRDTQYF; DNA: TGTGCCAGCAGCTTGTTTTTACGCGATACGCAGTATTTT
D: TRBD2; size: -; V: TRBV7-7; J: TRBJ2-1; CDR3: CASSLVLAGEQFF; DNA: TGTGCTAGCAGCTTAGTGCTAGCGGGGGAGCAGTTCTTC
D: -; size: -; V: TRBV10-3; J: TRBJ1-2; CDR3: CAISNTGYPYGYTF; DNA: TGTGCCATCAGTAACACAGGGTACCCTTATGGCTACACCTTC
D: -; size: -; V: TRBV6-5; J: TRBJ2-5; CDR3: CASSSPGGRETQYF; DNA: TGTGCCAGCAGTTCACCCGGGGGCCGAGAGACCCAGTACTTC
D: -; size: -; V: TRBV4-3; J: TRBJ1-4; CDR3: CASSQGVDEKLFF; DNA: TGCGCCAGCAGCCAGGGCGTGGATGAAAAACTGTTTTTT
D: -; size: -; V: TRBV9; J: TRBJ2-2; CDR3: CASSAGTSTGELFF; DNA: TGTGCCAGCAGCGCCGGGACTTCCACCGGGGAGCTGTTTTTT
D: -; size: -; V: TRBV5-6; J: TRBJ2-1; CDR3: CASSLGAPYNEQFF; DNA: TGTGCCAGCAGCTTGGGGGCGCCCTACAATGAGCAGTTCTTC
D: TRBD1; size: -; V: TRBV19; J: TRBJ2-7; CDR3: CASSIETGSYEQYF; DNA: TGTGCCAGTAGTATCGAGACAGGGTCCTACGAGCAGTACTTC
D: -; size: -; V: TRBV7-9; J: TRBJ1-1; CDR3: CASSLSRGNTEAFF; DNA: TGTGCCAGCAGCTTAAGTAGGGGGAACACTGAAGCTTTCTTT
D: -; size: -; V: TRBV5-1; J: TRBJ2-4; CDR3: CASSIGTDGMWNIQYF; DNA: TGCGCCAGCAGCATAGGGACGGATGGGATGTGGAACATTCAGTACTTC
D: -; size: once; V: TRBV7-8; J: TRBJ2-7; CDR3: CASSAFPGGEQYF; DNA: TGTGCCAGCAGCGCATTCCCCGGAGGGGAGCAGTACTTC
D: -; size: -; V: TRBV11-2; J: TRBJ1-4; CDR3: CASSLEGLYEKLFF; DNA: TGTGCCAGCAGCTTAGAAGGACTCTATGAAAAACTGTTTTTT
D: TRBD1; size: -; V: TRBV4-3; J: TRBJ2-7; CDR3: CASSQAGGEIYEQYF; DNA: TGCGCCAGCAGCCAAGCAGGGGGCGAAATCTACGAGCAGTACTTC
D: -; size: once; V: TRBV18; J: TRBJ1-1; CDR3: CASSPMMNTEAFF; DNA: TGTGCCAGCTCACCAATGATGAACACTGAAGCTTTCTTT
D: TRBD2; size: -; V: TRBV5-1; J: TRBJ2-1; CDR3: CASSLAGEVSSEQFF; DNA: TGCGCCAGCTCTCTAGCGGGTGAGGTCAGTAGTGAGCAGTTCTTC
D: -; size: -; V: TRBV7-9; J: TRBJ2-1; CDR3: CASSPSGSYNEQFF; DNA: TGTGCCAGCAGCCCTTCGGGCTCCTACAATGAGCAGTTCTTC
D: TRBD2; size: once; V: TRBV6-5; J: TRBJ2-5; CDR3: CASSYPSGRVEETQYF; DNA: TGTGCCAGCAGTTACCCTAGCGGGAGGGTGGAAGAGACCCAGTACTTC